This entry lists 26 T cell receptor beta chains sequenced from one sample in a study of T cells in Graves' hyperthyroidism and ophthalmopathy. RNA transcripts were the template for amplifying TCR beta CDR3 regions. Initially, a first-round RT-PCR of the TCR CDR3 employed the HTBI primer set. TCRdb independently ran MiXCR on the multiplex PCR reads; one entry per CDR3 protein. This table holds 350,000 to 400,000 distinct CDR3 sequences, about 15% found once. Sequencing used blood. The origin of the receptors is a woman aged 25-40 years with Graves' hyperthyroidism.

A few counts support this clonotype. The chain combines TRBV7-2 with TRBJ1-6, with 9 bases identical to TRBD1. The CDR3 sequence is 17 residues long. CDR1 and CDR2 (germline): SGHTA, FQGNSA. The J segment lost 8 bases and the V segment lost 1 base, leaving 9 bases of the junction unmatched. The CDR3 DNA reads as TGTGCCAGCAGCTTAGTAGAGGGACAGGGCTGGGATTCACCCCTCCACTTT. Translated, it gives CASSLVEGQGWDSPLHF.

This clonotype showed up many times. The chain combines TRBV2 with TRBJ2-1; 12 bases agree with TRBD2. CDR1 is SNHLY and CDR2 is FYNNEI in the germline V gene. The J segment lost 8 bases and the V segment lost 7 bases, leaving 9 bases of the junction unmatched. The CDR3 consists of 15 residues. CDR3 nucleotide sequence: TGTGCCAGCAAAGGACTAGCGGGATTGATCGATGAGCAGTTCTTC. Its translation: CASKGLAGLIDEQFF.

This clonotype appeared many times. The gene calls are TRBV6-1 and TRBJ2-7, with D possibly being TRBD2 (6 bases). CDR1 is MNHNS and CDR2 is SASEGT in the germline V gene. V was trimmed by 2 bases and J by 6 bases, leaving 11 bases between them. The CDR3 consists of 13 residues. CDR3: CASSESWRGEQYF. The CDR3 DNA follows: TGTGCCAGCAGTGAATCTTGGCGGGGCGAGCAGTACTTC.

This clonotype was seen repeatedly, ten times or more. The chain links TRBV9 to TRBJ2-1; no definite D call. Germline CDR1 reads SGDLS; CDR2 reads YYNGEE. The CDR3 runs to 16 residues. Between the trimmed V and J ends, which lost 0 bases and 5 bases, there was a span of 15 bases. This CDR3 is CASSVGSGVGNNEQFF. CDR3 nucleotides: TGTGCCAGCAGCGTAGGGTCCGGAGTTGGGAACAATGAGCAGTTCTTC.

This sequence joins TRBV7-3 and TRBJ2-1, with D uncertain. The V gene's germline CDR1 is SGHTA and CDR2 FQGTGA. The V end lost 5 bases, the J end lost 7 bases, and 12 bases lay between the germline ends. This CDR3 is built from 13 residues. CDR3 in amino acids: CASSPPPHNEQFF. DNA of the CDR3: TGTGCCAGCAGCCCCCCGCCTCATAATGAGCAGTTCTTC.

The chain carries TRBV6-1 and TRBJ2-3; D is undetermined. Trimming took off 7 bases at V and 7 bases at J, with 18 bases between the two ends. The CDR3 consists of 14 residues. The germline gives CDR1 MNHNS, CDR2 SASEGT. CDR3 DNA: TGTGCCAGCACCCACGAATCATCGAGCAATACGCAGTATTTT. Its protein product is CASTHESSSNTQYF.

This clonotype was counted at least ten times. The chain links TRBV28 to TRBJ1-4; 7 positions match TRBD1. J gave up 8 bases and V 3 bases, and 9 bases lay outside the gene matches. Per the germline V gene, CDR1 is MDHEN and CDR2 is SYDVKM. CDR3 size: 15 residues. The CDR3 DNA sequence: TGTGCCAGCAGTTTTCCTCAGGGGGGCAGGGAAAAACTGTTTTTT. Translating gives CASSFPQGGREKLFF.

This clonotype came up a few times. The chain employs TRBV7-2 and TRBJ1-5; D is unclear. The germline CDR1 and CDR2 sequences are SGHTA and FQGNSA. The CDR3 covers 15 residues. V was shortened by 5 bases and J by 0 bases, with 11 bases between the two germline ends. The chain's CDR3 is CASSRQSHSNQPQHF. DNA of the CDR3: TGTGCCAGCAGCCGGCAATCACATAGCAATCAGCCCCAGCATTTT. The full variable domain, in which reference TRBV7-2 and TRBJ1-5 provide the parts outside the CDR3, is GAGVSQSPSNKVTEKGKDVELRCDPISGHTALYWYRQSLGQGLEFLIYFQGNSAPDKSGLPSDRFSAERTGGSVSTLTIQRTQQEDSAVYLCASSRQSHSNQPQHFGDGTRLSIL.

This clonotype was detected ten times or more. This chain connects TRBV7-8 to TRBJ2-7; 12 positions agree with TRBD2. The germline V gene encodes CDR1 SGHVS and CDR2 FQNEAQ. The CDR3 runs 15 residues. J lost 3 bases, V lost 5 bases, and 5 bases had no gene match. For the CDR3, the DNA is TGTGCCAGCAGCCAGAAGACTAGCGGGAGCTACGAGCAGTACTTC. Translating gives CASSQKTSGSYEQYF.

As for this clonotype: A clone one base away is much larger, so this may be a read error. The V call is TRBV20-1, the J call TRBJ2-1; D is undetermined. Trimming left V 4 bases short and J 10 bases short, with 17 bases between. The CDR3 contains 13 residues. Germline CDR1 DFQATT, CDR2 SNEGSKA (reference sequence). CDR3: CSAKEPNPNEQFF. The CDR3 bases are TGCAGTGCTAAAGAGCCCAACCCGAACGAGCAGTTCTTC.

About this clonotype itself: A much larger clone differs by one base, so this may be a read error. The chain has TRBV28 and TRBJ1-5; D call uncertain. Germline V gives CDR1 MDHEN, CDR2 SYDVKM. Trimming pared 1 base from V and 3 bases from J, leaving 10 bases between. The CDR3 loop spans 15 amino acids. The DNA for the CDR3 is TGTGCCAGCAGTTTATACTCGAGTACCAATCAGCCCCAGCATTTT. Amino acid sequence: CASSLYSSTNQPQHF.

This chain uses TRBV11-3 with TRBJ2-7, with unresolved D. Germline values: CDR1 SGHNT, CDR2 YENEEA. The CDR3 is made up of 14 amino acids. V was pared by 3 bases and J by 2 bases, with 11 bases between. The CDR3 sequence is CASSFMAGAYEQYF. As DNA, the CDR3 is TGTGCCAGCAGCTTTATGGCAGGAGCCTACGAGCAGTACTTC.

As regards this clonotype: The conserved final phenylalanine or tryptophan is absent from the CDR3, which likely points to a read error. The chain has TRBV5-1 and TRBJ1-5; possibly TRBD1 for D (5 bases). V was cut by 0 bases and J by 7 bases, with 8 bases left in between. Germline V gene lookup returns CDR1 SGHRS and CDR2 YFSETQ. The CDR3 loop spans 13 amino acids. CDR3 sequence reads: CASSLGQGQPQHL. The CDR3 nucleotides are TGCGCCAGCAGCTTGGGTCAGGGCCAGCCCCAGCATCTT.

This clonotype was observed a few times. The chain employs TRBV29-1 and TRBJ1-2; no definite D call. Trimming removed 3 bases at V and 6 bases at J, with 11 bases between. The CDR3 consists of 12 residues. Germline V gene data show CDR1 as SQVTM and CDR2 as ANQGSEA. CDR3 residues: CSVELRLDGYTF. The DNA of the CDR3 is TGCAGCGTTGAGCTCCGCTTGGATGGCTACACCTTC.

The genes are TRBV24-1 and TRBJ2-5; D uncertain. CDR3 size: 14 residues. Trimming stripped 2 bases from V and 4 bases from J, with 10 bases between. Germline CDR1 and CDR2: KGHDR and SFDVKD. This CDR3 reads CATSDSRRGETQYF. DNA of the CDR3: TGTGCCACCAGTGATTCCCGTAGAGGAGAGACCCAGTACTTC.

This clonotype came up many times. This rearrangement joins TRBV3-1 to TRBJ1-4; D is ambiguous. Per germline, CDR1 LGHDT and CDR2 YNNKEL (reference sequence). The V gene lost 9 bases and the J gene lost 0 bases, with 11 bases spanning the gap. This CDR3 region has 14 residues. The CDR3 spells CARTEGSTNEKLFF. DNA of the CDR3: TGTGCCAGGACGGAAGGGTCAACTAATGAAAAACTGTTTTTT. Supplemented by reference TRBV3-1 and TRBJ1-4, the full variable domain reads DTAVSQTPKYLVTQMGNDKSIKCEQNLGHDTMYWYKQDSKKFLKIMFSYNNKELIINETVPNRFSPKSPDKAHLNLHINSLELGDSAVYFCARTEGSTNEKLFFGSGTQLSVL.

This clonotype was observed at least ten times. This sequence joins TRBV28 and TRBJ2-2; D may be TRBD2 (6 bases). Trimming took off 3 bases at V and 6 bases at J, with 8 bases between the two ends. The CDR3 covers 13 residues. CDR1 is MDHEN and CDR2 is SYDVKM in the germline V gene. The CDR3 loop is CASSLAGPGELFF. Written as DNA, the CDR3 is TGTGCCAGCAGTTTGGCGGGACCCGGGGAGCTGTTTTTT.

The rearrangement joins TRBV29-1 to TRBJ2-2; 7 nucleotides line up with TRBD1. Germline-derived CDR1 and CDR2 are SQVTM and ANQGSEA. The CDR3 runs to 12 residues. J gave up 7 bases and V 5 bases, and 4 bases lay outside the gene matches. The CDR3, as DNA: TGCAGCGTTAGACAGGGTTTCGGGGAGCTGTTTTTT. Protein product: CSVRQGFGELFF.

This clonotype was seen a handful of times. This chain connects TRBV29-1 to TRBJ1-5, with 9 bases that match TRBD1. CDR1 is SQVTM, CDR2 ANQGSEA, per germline. Unmatched junction bases numbered 7, after V lost 6 bases and J lost 4 bases. The CDR3 spans 14 residues. The CDR3 spells CSVAETGGNQPQHF. The CDR3 coding sequence is TGCAGCGTCGCCGAGACAGGGGGAAATCAGCCCCAGCATTTT.

V and J are TRBV14 and TRBJ2-7, with D unclear. CDR1 and CDR2 (germline): SGHDN, FVKESK. V shed 2 bases and J shed 5 bases, with 22 bases lying between them. This CDR3 has 17 residues. The CDR3 DNA reads TGTGCCAGCAGCCAAAGGTATTCTAATGTAATCGGCAACGAGCAGTACTTC. Protein product: CASSQRYSNVIGNEQYF.

This clonotype was picked up many times. The chain has TRBV5-1 and TRBJ1-1; no reliable D call. V was cut by 4 bases and J by 0 bases, with 10 bases left in between. Germline V CDR1 and CDR2: SGHRS, YFSETQ. The CDR3 extends over 14 amino acids. CDR3 in amino acids: CASSPGGVNTEAFF. CDR3 coding DNA: TGCGCCAGCAGCCCGGGCGGGGTGAACACTGAAGCTTTCTTT.

This clonotype was recorded many times. The V and J genes are TRBV11-2 and TRBJ1-5, with D possibly TRBD1 on 6 matching bases. The CDR3 is 15 residues long. Germline CDR1 and CDR2: SGHAT and FQNNGV. Trimming took off 5 bases at V and 1 base at J, with 12 bases between the two ends. The CDR3 nucleotides read TGTGCCAGCAGCAAAGTAGGGGGGAGCAATCAGCCCCAGCATTTT. Translated, it gives CASSKVGGSNQPQHF.

This clonotype was seen only a few times. V and J are TRBV5-6 and TRBJ2-1; D remains unclear. The CDR3 is 16 residues long. The V end lost 4 bases, the J end lost 2 bases, and 16 bases lay between the germline ends. The germline CDR1 and CDR2 sequences are SGHDT and YYEEEE. The CDR3 region is CASSPFLDNTYNEQFF. The CDR3 DNA follows: TGTGCCAGCAGCCCATTCTTGGATAATACCTACAATGAGCAGTTCTTC.

This clonotype was seen ten or more times. The V gene is TRBV20-1, the J gene TRBJ2-1; 10 bases are a match to TRBD2. The CDR3 consists of 19 residues. Germline V lookup: CDR1 DFQATT, CDR2 SNEGSKA (reference sequence). J was trimmed by 3 bases and V by 2 bases; bases with no gene match: 16. In DNA form, the CDR3 reads TGCAGTGCTAGAAAGGTAGGAGTGGGGCTAGCGGGAGTCTACAATGAGCAGTTCTTC. Protein sequence: CSARKVGVGLAGVYNEQFF.

This clonotype was picked up many times. The chain couples TRBV28 to TRBJ1-6, with no clear D. The germline V gene has CDR1 MDHEN and CDR2 SYDVKM. The length of the CDR3 is 14 residues. V was cut by 5 bases and J by 7 bases, with 12 bases left in between. CDR3: CASSLALENSPLHF. In DNA, the CDR3 is TGTGCCAGCAGTCTGGCCCTAGAGAATTCACCCCTCCACTTT.

This clonotype has just a few counts. This rearrangement joins TRBV28 to TRBJ1-4; D possibly corresponds to TRBD1 (5 bases). Germline lookup yields CDR1 MDHEN and CDR2 SYDVKM. Trimming removed 8 bases from V and 5 bases from J, with 21 bases in between. CDR3 size: 16 residues. CDR3 DNA: TGTGCCAGCCGCCCTCGGGGGGTCGGCCTAAATGAAAAACTGTTTTTT. Amino acids: CASRPRGVGLNEKLFF.